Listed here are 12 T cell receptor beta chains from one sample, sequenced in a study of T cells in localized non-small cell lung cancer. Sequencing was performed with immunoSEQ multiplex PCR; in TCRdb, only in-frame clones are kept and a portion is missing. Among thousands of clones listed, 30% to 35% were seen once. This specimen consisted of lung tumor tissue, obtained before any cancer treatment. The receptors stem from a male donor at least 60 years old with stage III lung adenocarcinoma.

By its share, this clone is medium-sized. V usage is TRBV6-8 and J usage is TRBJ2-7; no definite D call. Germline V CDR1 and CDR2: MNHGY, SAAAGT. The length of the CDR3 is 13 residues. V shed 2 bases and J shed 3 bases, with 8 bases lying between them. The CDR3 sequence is CASSYRIDYEQYF. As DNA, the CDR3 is TGTGCCAGCAGTTACAGGATAGACTACGAGCAGTACTTC.

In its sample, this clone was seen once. CDR3 amino acids: CASSPRGPSNQPQHF. CDR3 sequence (DNA): TGTGCCAGCAGCCCCAGGGGACCGAGCAATCAGCCCCAGCATTTT. The V call is TRBV28, the J call TRBJ1-5; D might be TRBD1 (6 bases). This CDR3 has 15 amino acids. V was pared by 6 bases and J by 1 base, with 13 bases between. Germline assignment: CDR1 MDHEN and CDR2 SYDVKM.

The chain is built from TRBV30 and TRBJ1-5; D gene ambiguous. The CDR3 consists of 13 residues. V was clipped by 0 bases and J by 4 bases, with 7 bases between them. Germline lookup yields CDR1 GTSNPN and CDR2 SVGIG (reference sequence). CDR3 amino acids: CAWSVGGNQPQHF. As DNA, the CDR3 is TGTGCCTGGAGTGTAGGAGGGAATCAGCCCCAGCATTTT.

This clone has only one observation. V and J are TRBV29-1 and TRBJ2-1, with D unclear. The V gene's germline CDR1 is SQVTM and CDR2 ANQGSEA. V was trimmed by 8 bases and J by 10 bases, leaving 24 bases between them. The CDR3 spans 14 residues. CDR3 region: CSSKGEVPRAEQFF. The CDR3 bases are TGCAGCTCTAAAGGAGAGGTGCCTCGGGCGGAGCAGTTCTTC.

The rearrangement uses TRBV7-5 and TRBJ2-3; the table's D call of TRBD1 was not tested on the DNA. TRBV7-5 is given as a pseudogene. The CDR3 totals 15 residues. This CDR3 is CASSLDPGGTDTQYF. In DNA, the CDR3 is TGTGCCAGCAGCTTGGATCCAGGGGGTACAGATACGCAGTATTTT.

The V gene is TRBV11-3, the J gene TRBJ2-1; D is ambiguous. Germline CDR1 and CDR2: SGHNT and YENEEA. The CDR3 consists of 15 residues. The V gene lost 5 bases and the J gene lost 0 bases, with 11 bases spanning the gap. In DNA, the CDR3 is TGTGCCAGCAGCCCCGACTCGAGCTCCTACAATGAGCAGTTCTTC. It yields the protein CASSPDSSSYNEQFF.

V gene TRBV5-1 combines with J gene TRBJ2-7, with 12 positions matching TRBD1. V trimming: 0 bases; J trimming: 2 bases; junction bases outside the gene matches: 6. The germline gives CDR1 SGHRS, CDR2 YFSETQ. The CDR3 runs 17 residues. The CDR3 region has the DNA TGCGCCAGCAGCTTGGGGGACAGGGGGCCTGAGGCCTACGAGCAGTACTTC. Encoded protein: CASSLGDRGPEAYEQYF.

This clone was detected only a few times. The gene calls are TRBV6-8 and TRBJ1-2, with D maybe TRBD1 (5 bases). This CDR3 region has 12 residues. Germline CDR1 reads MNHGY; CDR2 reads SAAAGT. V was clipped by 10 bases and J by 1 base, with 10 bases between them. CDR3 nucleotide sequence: TGTGCCACCAGGGTTATTAACTATGGCTACACCTTC. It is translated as CATRVINYGYTF.

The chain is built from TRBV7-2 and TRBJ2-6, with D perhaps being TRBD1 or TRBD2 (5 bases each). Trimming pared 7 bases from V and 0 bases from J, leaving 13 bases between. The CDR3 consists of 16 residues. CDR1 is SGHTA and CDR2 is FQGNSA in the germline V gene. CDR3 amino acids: CASNELGGSGANVLTF. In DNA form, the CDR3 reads TGTGCCAGCAATGAACTTGGGGGCTCTGGGGCCAACGTCCTGACTTTC.

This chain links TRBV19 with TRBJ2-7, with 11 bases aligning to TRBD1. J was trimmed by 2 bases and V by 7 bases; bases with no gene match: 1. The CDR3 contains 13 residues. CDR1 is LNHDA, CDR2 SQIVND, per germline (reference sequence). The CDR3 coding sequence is TGTGCCAGTACGGGACAGGGGGCCTACGAGCAGTACTTC. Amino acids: CASTGQGAYEQYF. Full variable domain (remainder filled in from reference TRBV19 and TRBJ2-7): DGGITQSPKYLFRKEGQNVTLSCEQNLNHDAMYWYRQDPGQGLRLIYYSQIVNDFQKGDIAEGYSVSREKKESFPLTVTSAQKNPTAFYLCASTGQGAYEQYFGPGTRLTVT.

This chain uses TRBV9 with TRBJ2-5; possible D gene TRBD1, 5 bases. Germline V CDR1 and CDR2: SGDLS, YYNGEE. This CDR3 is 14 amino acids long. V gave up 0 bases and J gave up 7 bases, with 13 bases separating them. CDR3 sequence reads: CASSVEQVLGTQYF. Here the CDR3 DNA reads TGTGCCAGCAGCGTAGAACAGGTCCTTGGGACCCAGTACTTC.

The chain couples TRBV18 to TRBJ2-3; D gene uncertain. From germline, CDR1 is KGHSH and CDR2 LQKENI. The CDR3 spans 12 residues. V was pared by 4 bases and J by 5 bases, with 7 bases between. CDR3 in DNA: TGTGCCAGCTCACTAGGCGGAGATACGCAGTATTTT. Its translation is CASSLGGDTQYF.